The 20 T cell receptor beta chains below all came from one sample that was sequenced in a study of shared clonotypes between healthy human individuals. The method was immunoSEQ multiplex PCR; TCRdb's version includes in-frame clones alone and lacks a portion of them. The sample lists roughly 2.1 million clones, 93% seen once, with 1.5% to 2% in the top ten. Naivety among CD8 cells was defined by CD45RO negativity and positive CCR7 selection, thereby excluding terminally differentiated effector memory CD45RA+ cells. The sequencing sample was made of naive CD8+ T cells from PBMCs. These receptors were taken from a young man in good health. Some clones in this sample may be carry-over from other donors' samples.

The genes are TRBV27 and TRBJ1-5, with no clear D. CDR1 and CDR2 (germline): MNHEY, SMNVEV (reference sequence). V was trimmed by 6 bases and J by 8 bases, leaving 5 bases between them. The CDR3 has 10 amino acids. Here the CDR3 reads CASRGEPQHF. The DNA for the CDR3 is TGTGCCAGCAGGGGAGAGCCCCAGCATTTT.

This clone showed up just once. The gene calls are TRBV4-1 and TRBJ2-4, with TRBD1 as a possible D gene (6 bases). Trimming took off 1 base at V and 9 bases at J, with 19 bases between the two ends. In germline, CDR1 is MGHRA, CDR2 YSYEKL. The CDR3 is made up of 16 amino acids. CDR3 loop: CASSQAHLFTTGIQYF. The CDR3 DNA reads TGCGCCAGCAGCCAAGCCCACCTGTTCACGACAGGCATTCAGTACTTC.

Here the CDR3 reads CASSVWGTGGPYEKLFF. The CDR3 DNA is TGTGCCAGCAGCGTATGGGGAACAGGGGGACCCTATGAAAAACTGTTTTTT. This sequence joins TRBV9 and TRBJ1-4, with 8 bases lining up with TRBD1. The germline gives CDR1 SGDLS, CDR2 YYNGEE. Trimming took 1 base from V and 6 from J; bases not matched to a gene: 11. The CDR3 extends over 17 amino acids.

V gene TRBV30 combines with J gene TRBJ2-7; D not resolved. Per the germline V gene, CDR1 is GTSNPN and CDR2 is SVGIG (reference sequence). The V end lost 2 bases, the J end lost 3 bases, and 11 bases lay between the germline ends. CDR3 length equals 13 residues. The CDR3 reads CAWSSIADYEQYF. The DNA for the CDR3 is TGTGCCTGGAGTTCAATAGCCGACTACGAGCAGTACTTC.

The rearrangement uses TRBV27 and TRBJ1-5; unclear D gene. The V and J ends lost 3 bases and 6 bases respectively, with 12 bases between them. CDR1 MNHEY and CDR2 SMNVEV come from the germline V gene (reference sequence). The CDR3 covers 14 residues. This CDR3 reads CASSLLGFGQPQHF. Written as DNA, the CDR3 is TGTGCCAGCAGTTTGTTAGGGTTTGGTCAGCCCCAGCATTTT.

V is TRBV13 and J is TRBJ1-2; no clear D gene. The CDR3 sequence is 12 residues long. Germline assignment: CDR1 PRHDT and CDR2 FYEKMQ (reference sequence). Trimming took 5 bases from V and 9 from J, leaving 13 bases between them. The CDR3 spells CASSPTPGSYTF. The CDR3 DNA sequence: TGTGCCAGCAGCCCCACCCCGGGGAGCTACACCTTC.

This rearrangement joins TRBV29-1 to TRBJ2-5; D gene ambiguous. Germline CDR1 is SQVTM and CDR2 is ANQGSEA. The CDR3 totals 10 residues. The V end lost 8 bases, the J end lost 3 bases, and 7 bases lay between the germline ends. CDR3 coding DNA: TGCAGCTTCCGAAAAGAGACCCAGTACTTC. It is translated as CSFRKETQYF.

V usage is TRBV27 and J usage is TRBJ1-1; no clear D gene. CDR1 MNHEY and CDR2 SMNVEV come from the germline V gene (reference sequence). The CDR3 spans 14 residues. Trimming removed 7 bases at V and 0 bases at J, with 12 bases between. The CDR3 DNA reads as TGTGCCAGCAAGCCCGGACGGATGAACACTGAAGCTTTCTTT. It encodes CASKPGRMNTEAFF.

The V call is TRBV5-1, the J call TRBJ2-2; D is possibly TRBD1 (7 bases). Germline-derived CDR1 and CDR2 are SGHRS and YFSETQ. The CDR3 length is 17 residues. The V end was cut by 2 bases, the J end by 4 bases, with 18 bases between. CDR3 in amino acids: CASSFHNRGGSTGELFF. As DNA, the CDR3 is TGCGCCAGCAGCTTCCATAACAGGGGAGGAAGCACCGGGGAGCTGTTTTTT. Looking up the rest from reference TRBV5-1 and TRBJ2-2 gives the full variable domain: KAGVTQTPRYLIKTRGQQVTLSCSPISGHRSVSWYQQTPGQGLQFLFEYFSETQRNKGNFPGRFSGRQFSNSRSEMNVSTLELGDSALYLCASSFHNRGGSTGELFFGEGSRLTVL.

This chain connects TRBV4-1 to TRBJ1-2; 8 nucleotides align to TRBD1. V gave up 1 base and J gave up 4 bases; unmatched junction bases: 5. CDR3 length: 15 amino acids. Germline V CDR1 and CDR2: MGHRA, YSYEKL. In nucleotides, the CDR3 is TGCGCCAGCAGCCAAGCAGGGGGCGCGGTCTATGGCTACACCTTC. It yields the protein CASSQAGGAVYGYTF.

The chain couples TRBV19 to TRBJ1-1; 7 bases map to TRBD1. The CDR3 is 14 amino acids. The ends lost 6 bases at V and 11 bases at J; junction bases unmatched: 15. CDR1 is LNHDA and CDR2 is SQIVND in the germline V gene (reference sequence). The CDR3 here is CASSPTGDKSRAFF. Written as DNA, the CDR3 is TGTGCCAGTAGCCCTACAGGGGATAAGTCCCGGGCTTTCTTT.

The chain uses TRBV29-1 and TRBJ2-7, with TRBD1 matching 9 bases. Germline V gene sequence: CDR1 SQVTM, CDR2 ANQGSEA. This CDR3 contains 14 residues. Trimming at V came to 3 bases and at J to 2 bases, leaving 5 bases not matched to a gene. CDR3 DNA: TGCAGCGTTGAGAGGGGACAGGGAACCTACGAGCAGTACTTC. Translation gives CSVERGQGTYEQYF.

The chain has TRBV10-2 and TRBJ2-7; weak D call: TRBD1 (6 bases). This CDR3 contains 14 residues. Germline-derived CDR1 and CDR2 are WSHSY and SAAADI. Trimming stripped 6 bases from V and 3 bases from J, with 15 bases between. The CDR3 is CASSPGTYYYEQYF. In nucleotides, the CDR3 is TGCGCCAGCAGCCCCGGGACATACTACTACGAGCAGTACTTC.

This clone was picked up one time. The chain couples TRBV6-6 to TRBJ2-2, with 9 bases fitting TRBD1. V shed 4 bases and J 4 bases; nucleotides not matched to a gene: 1. The germline V gene encodes CDR1 MNHNY and CDR2 SVGAGI (reference sequence). CDR3 length: 14 amino acids. This CDR3 is CASSSTGGTGELFF. The CDR3 bases are TGTGCCAGCAGTTCGACAGGGGGCACCGGGGAGCTGTTTTTT.

The J gene is TRBJ2-1, the V gene TRBV20-1; D gene uncertain. Trimming took off 5 bases at V and 7 bases at J, with 9 bases between the two ends. Germline assignment: CDR1 DFQATT and CDR2 SNEGSKA (reference sequence). The CDR3 extends over 11 amino acids. The CDR3 nucleotides read TGCAGTGCTTTCCATGGGAATGAGCAGTTCTTC. Its translation: CSAFHGNEQFF.

This CDR3 reads CASSLAQGLNGYTF. The CDR3, as DNA: TGTGCCAGCAGCTTGGCACAGGGGCTTAATGGCTACACCTTC. This chain connects TRBV5-6 to TRBJ1-2; 7 bases line up with TRBD1. V shed 0 bases, J shed 6 bases, and the junction held 5 bases outside the gene matches. The CDR3 consists of 14 residues. Germline CDR1 reads SGHDT; CDR2 reads YYEEEE.

Comment on this clone: Mismatch with germline at one junction end may stem from a read error. The chain links TRBV7-6 to TRBJ2-5; D may be TRBD2 (5 bases). Per the germline V gene, CDR1 is SGHVS and CDR2 is FNYEAQ. There are 14 residues in the CDR3. CDR3 bases: TGTGCCAGCAGCCTAGCCGTTGTAGCGGAGACCCAGTACTTC. Encoded protein: CASSLAVVAETQYF.

V and J are TRBV7-9 and TRBJ1-1; a weak D match, TRBD1 (5 bases). This CDR3 has 13 amino acids. The V end lost 5 bases, the J end lost 6 bases, and 13 bases lay between the germline ends. Per germline, CDR1 SEHNR and CDR2 FQNEAQ (reference sequence). The CDR3 DNA sequence: TGTGCCAGCAGCACCCCGGACAAACCTGAAGCTTTCTTT. It is translated as CASSTPDKPEAFF.

This clone was detected a few times. This chain connects TRBV30 to TRBJ1-5; 7 bases match TRBD1. The trim removed 4 bases at V and 4 bases at J, leaving 7 bases unmatched. Per germline, CDR1 GTSNPN and CDR2 SVGIG (reference sequence). The CDR3 covers 14 residues. The CDR3 loop reads CAWTIGGQNQPQHF. In DNA form, the CDR3 reads TGTGCCTGGACGATAGGGGGACAGAATCAGCCCCAGCATTTT.

The genes are TRBV7-6 and TRBJ2-3; 10 bases map to TRBD1. The CDR3 runs 18 residues. CDR1 is SGHVS and CDR2 is FNYEAQ in the germline V gene. The J segment lost 2 bases and the V segment lost 1 base, leaving 9 bases of the junction unmatched. This chain's CDR3 is CASSLEMGQGLSTDTQYF. DNA for the CDR3: TGTGCCAGCAGCTTAGAAATGGGACAGGGGTTATCCACAGATACGCAGTATTTT.